This T cell receptor beta chain is drawn from a study of blood T cell repertoires in COVID-19. Looking at the study overall: PBMCs, B-cell-depleted T cells, or T cells were the source of the cDNA or gDNA that made up the material.

This CDR3 region has 15 residues. The V segment lost 0 bases and the J segment 5 bases; nucleotides outside the gene matches: 6. Germline values: CDR1 SGHDT, CDR2 YYEEEE. Repertoires were generated with immunoSEQ multiplex PCR, while TCRdb's copy carries only in-frame clones and drops some. The table records 140,000 to 150,000 clones, almost 80% of them present only once. This clone has a single count. The sequence derives from a man aged 45-65 years with active or convalescent COVID-19. The chain is built from TRBV5-6 and TRBJ2-5; TRBD2 agrees at 8 bases. Sequenced material: peripheral blood. CDR3 sequence (DNA): TGTGCCAGCAGCTTGGATACCGGGAGGGGGGAGACCCAGTACTTC. It yields the protein CASSLDTGRGETQYF.